Sequencing of this T cell receptor (beta chain) was carried out in a study of blood T cell repertoires in COVID-19. Across the whole study: Acute-phase and convalescent COVID-19 samples originated in the United States, Italy and Spain. PBMCs, B-cell-depleted T cells, or T cells were the source of the cDNA or gDNA that made up the material.

This CDR3 has 14 amino acids. V lost 1 base and J 11 bases, leaving 20 bases between the germline ends. Germline V gene lookup returns CDR1 GTSNPN and CDR2 SVGIG (reference sequence). Patients of the Seattle cohort, enrolled during active infection, were followed longitudinally. Authors' data handling: Amplification of reference gene primers was used by the study to estimate nucleated cell counts. Sequenced by immunoSEQ multiplex PCR; TCRdb stores in-frame clones only, minus some. For V, J and clone size, that table is used; D and trimming come from the DNA. The sample lists about 180,000 clones, more than 75% occurring once.

The origin of this receptor is a person aged 65-85 years with COVID-19, enrolled during active disease. The specimen sequenced was peripheral blood. The chain is built from TRBV30 and TRBJ1-2; D remains unclear. The CDR3 DNA sequence: TGTGCCTGGAGTGCCTCCCGGACGGGAGGGAGATACACCTTC. This gives the protein CAWSASRTGGRYTF.